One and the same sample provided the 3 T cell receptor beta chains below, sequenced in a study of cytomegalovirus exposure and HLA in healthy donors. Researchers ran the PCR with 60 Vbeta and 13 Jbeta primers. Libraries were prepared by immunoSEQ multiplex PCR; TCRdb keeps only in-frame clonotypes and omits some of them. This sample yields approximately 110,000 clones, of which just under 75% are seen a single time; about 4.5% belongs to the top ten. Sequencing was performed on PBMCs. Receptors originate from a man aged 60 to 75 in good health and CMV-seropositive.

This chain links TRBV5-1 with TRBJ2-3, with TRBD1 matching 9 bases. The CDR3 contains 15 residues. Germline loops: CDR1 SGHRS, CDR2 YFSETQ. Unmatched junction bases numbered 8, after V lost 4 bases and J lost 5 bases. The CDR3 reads CASSASTGGGDTQYF. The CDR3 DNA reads TGCGCCAGCAGCGCGTCGACAGGGGGTGGAGATACGCAGTATTTT.

CDR3 sequence: CASSKKKRNDREYEQYF. CDR3 bases: TGTGCCAGCAGCAAAAAAAAACGTAATGACAGGGAGTACGAGCAGTACTTC. The chain links TRBV21-1 to TRBJ2-7; the D call of TRBD1 is as the table states it, not checked on the DNA. TRBV21-1 is reported as a pseudogene. This CDR3 has 17 amino acids.

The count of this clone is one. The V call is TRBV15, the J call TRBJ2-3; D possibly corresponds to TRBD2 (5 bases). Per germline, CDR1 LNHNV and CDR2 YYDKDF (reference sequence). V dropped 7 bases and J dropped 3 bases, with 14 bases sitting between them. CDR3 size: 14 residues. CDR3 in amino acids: CATTPRVATDTQYF. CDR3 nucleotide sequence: TGTGCCACCACCCCGCGGGTAGCTACAGATACGCAGTATTTT.